These 8 T cell receptor beta chains came from one sample sequenced in a study of T cell changes during pregnancy in multiple sclerosis. Assay: immunoSEQ multiplex PCR; the TCRdb copy retains only in-frame clones and omits some. The repertoire has around 62,000 clones, 90% of them found once; the top ten carry roughly 2.2%. The source was peripheral blood, collected in the second trimester of pregnancy. The receptors come from a female donor in good health, enrolled as a control in a pregnancy study.

The chain employs TRBV6-4 and TRBJ1-6, with TRBD1 matching over 7 bases. Looked up from germline, CDR1 is MRHNA and CDR2 is SNTAGT. The CDR3 has 15 amino acids. The trim removed 2 bases at V and 7 bases at J, leaving 5 bases unmatched. CDR3 DNA: TGTGCCAGCAGTGACACCCTCAGGGGGAATTCACCCCTCCACTTT. It specifies CASSDTLRGNSPLHF.

The V gene is TRBV30, the J gene TRBJ2-3, with TRBD2 identical over 7 bases. Looked up from germline, CDR1 is GTSNPN and CDR2 is SVGIG (reference sequence). This CDR3 is 14 amino acids long. Trimming took 0 bases from V and 2 from J; bases not matched to a gene: 2. CDR3 nucleotide sequence: TGTGCCTGGAGTGTAGCGGGGCACACAGATACGCAGTATTTT. Amino acids: CAWSVAGHTDTQYF.

The gene calls are TRBV13 and TRBJ1-6; D remains ambiguous. The CDR3 has 13 residues. CDR1 and CDR2 from the germline V gene are PRHDT and FYEKMQ (reference sequence). The ends were cut back, 1 base at V and 10 bases at J, with 8 bases in the middle. The CDR3 region has the DNA TGTGCCAGCAGCTTAGAAGGGAGATCACCCCTCCACTTT. It encodes CASSLEGRSPLHF.

The gene calls are TRBV5-1 and TRBJ1-6, with D unresolved. V gave up 1 base and J gave up 8 bases, with 10 bases separating them. This CDR3 is built from 14 residues. Germline lookup yields CDR1 SGHRS and CDR2 YFSETQ. Here the CDR3 DNA reads TGCGCCAGCAGCTTGTTGGTCGGGGATTCACCCCTCCACTTT. This encodes CASSLLVGDSPLHF.

CDR3 sequence reads: CASSTGGATYEQYF. The DNA for the CDR3 is TGTGCCAGCAGCACAGGTGGGGCCACCTACGAGCAGTACTTC. The chain links TRBV5-6 to TRBJ2-7; D is possibly TRBD1 (5 bases). The CDR3 runs to 14 residues. The V and J ends lost 4 bases and 2 bases respectively, with 13 bases between them. Germline V gene data show CDR1 as SGHDT and CDR2 as YYEEEE.

This clone appeared a single time. This chain uses TRBV10-3 with TRBJ2-2; D is possibly TRBD1 (5 bases). The CDR3 is 15 amino acids. Germline V CDR1 and CDR2: ENHRY, SYGVKD. V was pared by 2 bases and J by 2 bases, with 9 bases between. CDR3: CAISEETANTGELFF. The CDR3 nucleotides read TGTGCCATCAGTGAGGAGACAGCAAACACCGGGGAGCTGTTTTTT.

V usage is TRBV11-3 and J usage is TRBJ2-3, with 10 bases fitting TRBD1. The CDR3 length is 14 residues. V shed 3 bases, J shed 4 bases, and the junction held 1 base outside the gene matches. Germline loops: CDR1 SGHNT, CDR2 YENEEA. In DNA, the CDR3 is TGTGCCAGCAGCTTGGGACAGGGGCCAGATACGCAGTATTTT. It codes for CASSLGQGPDTQYF.

The V gene is TRBV7-9, the J gene TRBJ2-7; 10 bases agree with TRBD1. CDR1 is SEHNR, CDR2 FQNEAQ, per germline (reference sequence). With 4 bases clipped from V and 2 bases from J, the junction kept 8 bases outside the gene matches. This CDR3 comprises 16 residues. CDR3 coding DNA: TGTGCCAGCAGCTCAGGGGGACAGGGGTCCCCCTACGAGCAGTACTTC. Its translation: CASSSGGQGSPYEQYF.